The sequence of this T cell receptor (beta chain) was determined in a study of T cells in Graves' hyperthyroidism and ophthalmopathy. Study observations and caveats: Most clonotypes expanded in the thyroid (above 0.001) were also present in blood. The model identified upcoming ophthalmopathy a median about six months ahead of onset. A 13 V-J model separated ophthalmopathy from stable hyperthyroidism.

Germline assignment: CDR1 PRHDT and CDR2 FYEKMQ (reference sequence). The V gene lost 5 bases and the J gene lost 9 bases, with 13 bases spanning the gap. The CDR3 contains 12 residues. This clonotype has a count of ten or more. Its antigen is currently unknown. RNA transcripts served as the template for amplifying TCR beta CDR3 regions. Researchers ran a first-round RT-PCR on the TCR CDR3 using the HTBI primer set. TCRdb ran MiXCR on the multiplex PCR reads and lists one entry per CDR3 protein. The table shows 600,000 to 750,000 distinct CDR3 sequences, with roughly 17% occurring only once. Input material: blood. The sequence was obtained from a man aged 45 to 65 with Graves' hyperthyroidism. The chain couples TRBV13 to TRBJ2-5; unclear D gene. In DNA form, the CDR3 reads TGTGCCAGCAGCGCACGACCTGAGGCCCAGTACTTC. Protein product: CASSARPEAQYF.